This is a list of T cell receptor beta chains from one sample in a study of CXCR3-negative and CXCR3-positive naive CD8 T cells. TCRdb re-called the 5' RACE reads and catalogs CDR3 proteins one per entry, DNA excluded. The sample totals 40,000 to 45,000 distinct CDR3 sequences. What was sequenced was memory CD8+ T cells from blood. The receptor source for this set is a human donor in good health. Some clones in this sample may be carry-over from other donors' samples. CDR3s include the opening cysteine and the closing phenylalanine or tryptophan. Each record gives: V gene, J gene, CDR3 protein.

TRBV18	TRBJ1-3	CASYEEPKGMDTIYF
TRBV27	TRBJ1-2	CASSPITGVLDGYTF
TRBV7-9	TRBJ1-2	CASSLVGTNYGYTF
TRBV12-3/TRBV12-4	TRBJ2-6	CASSLDRSSSGANVLTF
TRBV6-4	TRBJ2-7	CASSPGRAGDEQYF
TRBV6-2/TRBV6-3	TRBJ2-2	CASSQGQHTGELFF
TRBV11-3	TRBJ1-1	CASSLSPGARAFF
TRBV5-6	TRBJ2-2	CASSLALAYTGELFF
TRBV3-1	TRBJ2-1	CASSTRTSDSYNEQFF
TRBV4-2	TRBJ1-1	CASSQEQDEAFF
TRBV12-3/TRBV12-4	TRBJ2-3	CASREYSTDTQYF
TRBV7-9	TRBJ1-3	CASSGWTGNTIYF
TRBV7-2	TRBJ2-1	CASSNRWHNEQFF
TRBV4-1	TRBJ2-7	CASSGGLGTYEQYF
TRBV7-3	TRBJ2-1	CASSSAHGGLYNEQFF
TRBV4-1	TRBJ2-1	CASSLRQGLDEQFF
TRBV9	TRBJ1-2	CASSATGGYGYTF
TRBV9	TRBJ1-2	CASSVQDHHGYTF
TRBV4-2	TRBJ2-7	CASSQEEGQGAGEQYF
TRBV12-3/TRBV12-4	TRBJ1-1	CASDRRGSTEAFF
TRBV29-1	TRBJ2-7	CSVEFRDRLGLQQYF
TRBV6-5	TRBJ1-2	CASTTGEVAGGYTF
TRBV7-2	TRBJ2-3	CASSLALQSTDTQYF
TRBV2	TRBJ2-7	CASSENHYYEQYF
TRBV20-1	TRBJ1-1	CSARVGGKDTEAFF
TRBV5-5	TRBJ2-7	CASSLALNEQYF
TRBV28	TRBJ2-5	CASSYGQTQETQYF
TRBV28	TRBJ2-7	CASSLGGGEQYF
TRBV7-3	TRBJ2-7	CASSDRDRGRPEQYF
TRBV5-1	TRBJ2-1	CASSHGTAAVNEQFF
TRBV28	TRBJ2-7	CASSLNYEQYF
TRBV28	TRBJ1-2	CASSLTTGTGDGYTF
TRBV4-3	TRBJ2-7	CASSQDFPGVSYEQYF
TRBV3-1	TRBJ1-2	CASSQITYPGQEYGYTF
TRBV20-1	TRBJ1-1	CSARLGAGTMNTEAFF
TRBV11-2	TRBJ2-7	CASSWPDSSYEQYF
TRBV14	TRBJ2-7	CASSHYKANYEQYF
TRBV7-6	TRBJ2-1	CASSLNVKPDEQFF
TRBV27	TRBJ1-2	CASTQGRDYGYTF
TRBV7-8	TRBJ2-7	CASSLESEDEQYF
TRBV30	TRBJ2-1	CAWSVSAGGWNEQFF
TRBV7-9	TRBJ2-7	CASSWDWSYEQYF
TRBV7-6	TRBJ2-1	CASSLSDGNEQFF
TRBV2	TRBJ2-1	CASSEEGLQETQYF
TRBV15	TRBJ2-1	CATSRDPGSSYNEQFF
TRBV9	TRBJ2-2	CASSGDNGLSGDTGELFF
TRBV29-1	TRBJ1-2	CSVAGGGGYGYTF
TRBV28	TRBJ2-7	CASSFGPQEQYF